The 30 T cell receptor beta chains in this list originate from one sample, sequenced in a study of T cell repertoires in cytomegalovirus infection. TCRdb re-analysed the reads in MiXCR, keeping a single row per CDR3 protein. The sample lists 310,000 or so distinct CDR3 sequences, roughly 15% seen once, with around 12% in the top ten. The specimen was PBMCs. The receptors derive from a human donor in good health (CMV status not recorded). Some clones in this sample may be carry-over from other donors' samples.

This chain joins TRBV20-1 and TRBJ2-5; 7 nucleotides align to TRBD2. This CDR3 contains 16 residues. The V segment lost 0 bases and the J segment 10 bases; nucleotides outside the gene matches: 17. CDR1 and CDR2 from the germline V gene are DFQATT and SNEGSKA (reference sequence). CDR3 sequence reads: CSARDFGLASPGGQYF. Here the CDR3 DNA reads TGCAGTGCTAGAGATTTCGGGCTAGCGTCGCCGGGGGGCCAGTACTTC.

This clonotype was seen many times. The CDR3 DNA follows: TGTGCAGCCCGGGACAGGGCGAACACCGGGGAGCTGTTTTTT. Its translation is CAARDRANTGELFF. V is TRBV7-2 and J is TRBJ2-2; 9 bases agree with TRBD1. Germline V gene lookup returns CDR1 SGHTA and CDR2 FQGNSA. The CDR3 totals 14 residues. Combining the CDR3 with reference TRBV7-2 and TRBJ2-2 gives the whole variable domain GAGVSQSPSNKVTEKGKDVELRCDPISGHTALYWYRQSLGQGLEFLIYFQGNSAPDKSGLPSDRFSAERTGGSVSTLTIQRTQQEDSAVYLCAARDRANTGELFFGEGSRLTVL.

The rearrangement joins TRBV5-8 to TRBJ1-4; D gene unclear. Germline V gene lookup returns CDR1 SGHTS and CDR2 YDEGEE. V was shortened by 0 bases and J by 7 bases, with 7 bases between the two germline ends. The length of the CDR3 is 13 residues. The CDR3 sequence is CASSLGPGEKLFF. CDR3 DNA: TGTGCCAGCAGCTTGGGGCCTGGTGAAAAACTGTTTTTT.

This clonotype was counted many times. The V and J genes are TRBV6-1 and TRBJ2-7; tentatively, D is TRBD1 (6 bases). The CDR3 runs to 12 residues. The germline V and J ends were trimmed by 7 bases and 2 bases, with 9 bases remaining between them. In germline, CDR1 is MNHNS, CDR2 SASEGT. The CDR3 coding sequence is TGTGCCAGCACCAGGGGACCCTACGAGCAGTACTTC. Its protein is CASTRGPYEQYF.

The genes are TRBV20-1 and TRBJ1-4, with D perhaps matching TRBD1 (6 bases). The CDR3 sequence is 15 residues long. V lost 0 bases to trimming and J lost 2 bases, with 10 bases between them. CDR1 is DFQATT and CDR2 is SNEGSKA in the germline V gene (reference sequence). CDR3 sequence: CSARDDRTTNEKLFF. The DNA of the CDR3 is TGCAGTGCTAGAGATGACAGGACCACTAATGAAAAACTGTTTTTT.

The chain uses TRBV20-1 and TRBJ1-2; D may be TRBD1 (6 bases). Trimming removed 7 bases from V and 4 bases from J, with 22 bases in between. This CDR3 has 15 amino acids. The V gene's germline CDR1 is DFQATT and CDR2 SNEGSKA (reference sequence). CDR3 region: CSVPGGGGGGYGYTF. The CDR3 DNA reads as TGCAGTGTCCCGGGGGGGGGAGGAGGGGGCTATGGCTACACCTTC.

This clonotype was seen more than once but under ten times. V gene TRBV5-1 combines with J gene TRBJ2-3; TRBD1 might be the D (7 bases). V lost 4 bases and J lost 1, with 16 bases in between. Germline-derived CDR1 and CDR2 are SGHRS and YFSETQ. This CDR3 contains 16 residues. CDR3 coding DNA: TGCGCCAGCAGCACGGGACAGACGGGAGGCACAGATACGCAGTATTTT. Protein product: CASSTGQTGGTDTQYF.

This clonotype was recorded many times. CDR3 nucleotides: TGTGCCAGCAGAGACAGGGGATCCTACGAGCAGTACTTC. This encodes CASRDRGSYEQYF. V and J are TRBV6-1 and TRBJ2-7; the match to TRBD1 covers 8 bases. Germline lookup yields CDR1 MNHNS and CDR2 SASEGT. The CDR3 has 13 amino acids. J was trimmed by 1 base and V by 6 bases; bases with no gene match: 2.

This clonotype appeared a few times. This sequence joins TRBV20-1 and TRBJ1-2, with D perhaps TRBD1 (6 bases). V was cut by 6 bases and J by 1 base, with 12 bases left in between. CDR1 is DFQATT and CDR2 is SNEGSKA in the germline V gene (reference sequence). The CDR3 consists of 13 residues. The CDR3 loop is CSARGQLNYGYTF. CDR3 sequence (DNA): TGCAGTGCCAGGGGTCAGCTTAACTATGGCTACACCTTC.

The rearrangement uses TRBV27 and TRBJ2-7, with 11 bases that match TRBD1. The CDR3 has 17 residues. V gave up 4 bases and J gave up 3 bases; unmatched junction bases: 11. Germline V gives CDR1 MNHEY, CDR2 SMNVEV (reference sequence). Here the CDR3 DNA reads TGTGCCAGCAGTTCCATCTCGGACAGGGGGCCTTACTACGAGCAGTACTTC. The encoded protein is CASSSISDRGPYYEQYF.

This clonotype was recorded a few times. This chain links TRBV6-1 with TRBJ2-1, with 11 bases matching TRBD1. CDR1 and CDR2 from the germline V gene are MNHNS and SASEGT. The CDR3 contains 15 residues. V dropped 7 bases and J dropped 4; count of bases not matched to a gene: 6. This CDR3 reads CASTRGTGGYNEQFF. CDR3 nucleotides: TGTGCCAGCACTCGAGGGACAGGGGGGTACAATGAGCAGTTCTTC.

Regarding this clonotype: A much larger clone lies one base from this, so it may be a read error. This chain uses TRBV7-9 with TRBJ1-4; D gene uncertain. Germline-derived CDR1 and CDR2 are SEHNR and FQNEAQ (reference sequence). CDR3 length: 14 residues. DNA of the CDR3: TGTACCACCGAGGCGGGAGGGTACGAAGAAAAACTGTTTTTT. Its translation is CTTEAGGYEEKLFF.

This clonotype turned up a few times. CDR3 sequence reads: CASSPTPSYGYTF. In DNA, the CDR3 is TGTGCCAGCAGCCCTACCCCTTCCTATGGCTACACCTTC. The rearrangement joins TRBV7-9 to TRBJ1-2; D is uncertain. The CDR3 is 13 residues long. Deletions cut 5 bases from V and 4 bases from J, with 11 bases between. Germline V gene lookup returns CDR1 SEHNR and CDR2 FQNEAQ (reference sequence).

This clonotype was seen only a few times. This rearrangement joins TRBV11-2 to TRBJ2-1; 11 bases agree with TRBD2. Trimming removed 5 bases from V and 9 bases from J; junction bases left unmatched: 15. The CDR3 covers 17 residues. In germline, CDR1 is SGHAT, CDR2 FQNNGV. CDR3 amino acids: CASSPRGSGGGFGEQFF. CDR3 nucleotide sequence: TGTGCCAGCAGCCCCCGGGGTAGCGGGGGGGGTTTCGGTGAGCAGTTCTTC.

This clonotype occurred a few times. J is TRBJ1-5 and V is TRBV4-1; TRBD1 is a possible D gene (6 bases). This CDR3 comprises 14 residues. In germline, CDR1 is MGHRA, CDR2 YSYEKL. V lost 6 bases, J lost 4 bases, and 13 bases lay in between. CDR3 amino acids: CASSHPTGNQPQHF. CDR3 in DNA: TGCGCCAGCAGTCATCCGACAGGAAATCAGCCCCAGCATTTT.

This clonotype was picked up a small number of times. J is TRBJ2-5 and V is TRBV20-1; 15 bases align to TRBD2. The germline gives CDR1 DFQATT, CDR2 SNEGSKA (reference sequence). V trimming: 4 bases; J trimming: 7 bases; junction bases outside the gene matches: 10. This CDR3 comprises 16 residues. CDR3 sequence: CSAKGLAGGPSGTQYF. CDR3 coding DNA: TGCAGTGCTAAAGGACTAGCGGGGGGGCCTAGTGGGACCCAGTACTTC.

This clonotype was counted a few times. The DNA for the CDR3 is TGTGCCAGCAGTTTAAAGTTTACTAGTCGACAGAGTAGGACCCACAATGAGCAGTTCTTC. Its translation is CASSLKFTSRQSRTHNEQFF. This chain joins TRBV12-3 or TRBV12-4 and TRBJ2-1; D possibly matches TRBD1 or TRBD2 (5 bases each). There are 20 residues in the CDR3. Trimming shortened V by 2 bases and J by 5 bases, and 28 bases separated the two germline ends.

This clonotype has at least ten counts. The rearrangement uses TRBV7-8 and TRBJ2-7, with D possibly being TRBD1 or TRBD2 (9 bases each). The V gene lost 3 bases and the J gene lost 2 bases, with 17 bases spanning the gap. The length of the CDR3 is 16 residues. Germline V CDR1 and CDR2: SGHVS, FQNEAQ. Here the CDR3 DNA reads TGTGCCAGCAGCTTGGCGGGGGGGACAGGGACCTACGAGCAGTACTTC. The encoded protein is CASSLAGGTGTYEQYF.

This clonotype was recorded a few times. The V and J genes are TRBV19 and TRBJ2-2, with TRBD1 matching over 10 bases. The CDR3 is made up of 14 amino acids. V shed 6 bases and J 6 bases; nucleotides not matched to a gene: 4. From germline, CDR1 is LNHDA and CDR2 SQIVND (reference sequence). Here the CDR3 DNA reads TGTGCCAGTAGGGGGGACAGGGGATCCGGGGAGCTGTTTTTT. Translation gives CASRGDRGSGELFF.

This clonotype appeared a few times. The genes are TRBV28 and TRBJ1-1; D is ambiguous. The V gene lost 6 bases and the J gene lost 1 base, with 9 bases spanning the gap. CDR1 is MDHEN, CDR2 SYDVKM, per germline. There are 13 residues in the CDR3. The CDR3 protein is CASSQPENTEAFF. In nucleotides, the CDR3 is TGTGCCAGCAGCCAGCCGGAGAACACTGAAGCTTTCTTT.

This clonotype came up a few times. The J gene is TRBJ2-3, the V gene TRBV11-3, with unresolved D. Trimming removed 4 bases at V and 6 bases at J, with 11 bases between. The CDR3 has 13 residues. The germline V gene has CDR1 SGHNT and CDR2 YENEEA. This CDR3 is CASSSRFEDTQYF. For the CDR3, the DNA is TGTGCCAGCAGCTCCCGATTTGAGGATACGCAGTATTTT. The variable domain in full, with the rest retrieved from reference TRBV11-3 and TRBJ2-3, is EAGVVQSPRYKIIEKKQPVAFWCNPISGHNTLYWYLQNLGQGPELLIRYENEEAVDDSQLPKDRFSAERLKGVDSTLKIQPAELGDSAVYLCASSSRFEDTQYFGPGTRLTVL.

The chain combines TRBV6-1 with TRBJ1-1; no definite D call. The germline gives CDR1 MNHNS, CDR2 SASEGT. The CDR3 totals 13 residues. V lost 6 bases and J lost 1, with 9 bases in between. The CDR3 DNA reads TGTGCCAGCAGCCATTACCCGAACACTGAAGCTTTCTTT. It yields the protein CASSHYPNTEAFF.

The chain couples TRBV5-4 to TRBJ1-3; TRBD1 is a possible D gene (5 bases). Germline CDR1 reads SGHNT; CDR2 reads YYREEE (reference sequence). Trimming pared 0 bases from V and 0 bases from J, leaving 10 bases between. The length of the CDR3 is 16 residues. CDR3 protein: CASSLGIGASGNTIYF. The CDR3 DNA follows: TGTGCCAGCAGCTTGGGTATTGGGGCCTCTGGAAACACCATATATTTT.

This clonotype was seen repeatedly, ten times or more. The chain uses TRBV7-2 and TRBJ2-2; either TRBD1 or TRBD2 may supply D (6 bases each). Germline CDR1 and CDR2: SGHTA and FQGNSA. The ends were cut back, 1 base at V and 4 bases at J, with 7 bases in the middle. The CDR3 totals 14 residues. CDR3 nucleotides: TGTGCCAGCAGCTTAGAGGGGGGCACCGGGGAGCTGTTTTTT. Its translation: CASSLEGGTGELFF. The variable domain in full, with the rest retrieved from reference TRBV7-2 and TRBJ2-2, is GAGVSQSPSNKVTEKGKDVELRCDPISGHTALYWYRQSLGQGLEFLIYFQGNSAPDKSGLPSDRFSAERTGGSVSTLTIQRTQQEDSAVYLCASSLEGGTGELFFGEGSRLTVL.

This clonotype has only a few counts. The V call is TRBV5-1, the J call TRBJ2-1; D is possibly TRBD2 (6 bases). The CDR3 consists of 16 residues. V was pared by 0 bases and J by 2 bases, with 12 bases between. In germline, CDR1 is SGHRS, CDR2 YFSETQ. CDR3 residues: CASSLEAGTAYNEQFF. CDR3 sequence (DNA): TGCGCCAGCAGCTTGGAAGCGGGTACCGCCTACAATGAGCAGTTCTTC.

This clonotype has a count of ten or more. The chain carries TRBV7-2 and TRBJ2-7; a possible D gene is TRBD2 (6 bases). The V and J ends lost 5 bases and 2 bases respectively, with 13 bases between them. The CDR3 length is 14 residues. In germline, CDR1 is SGHTA, CDR2 FQGNSA. CDR3 residues: CASSLRDFPYEQYF. CDR3 nucleotides: TGTGCCAGCAGCCTACGGGACTTCCCCTACGAGCAGTACTTC.

This sequence joins TRBV10-3 and TRBJ1-6; the D gene is possibly TRBD1 (6 bases). This CDR3 spans 14 amino acids. In germline, CDR1 is ENHRY, CDR2 SYGVKD. The ends were cut back, 7 bases at V and 0 bases at J, with 7 bases in the middle. CDR3 in amino acids: CAIKGVSYNSPLHF. For the CDR3, the DNA is TGTGCCATCAAGGGGGTCTCCTATAATTCACCCCTCCACTTT.

V gene TRBV12-3 or TRBV12-4 combines with J gene TRBJ2-3; the match to TRBD2 covers 7 bases. V lost 6 bases, J lost 4 bases, and 13 bases stayed unmatched. This CDR3 is 16 amino acids long. The CDR3, as DNA: TGTGCCAGCAGCCTGGCATTAGCGGGCAAACCAGATACGCAGTATTTT. It is translated as CASSLALAGKPDTQYF.

This clonotype was detected ten times or more. The chain has TRBV28 and TRBJ1-6; no definite D call. Germline V gene sequence: CDR1 MDHEN, CDR2 SYDVKM. Trimming pared 8 bases from V and 0 bases from J, leaving 11 bases between. This CDR3 is 15 amino acids long. CDR3 in amino acids: CASAFGSSYNSPLHF. The DNA for the CDR3 is TGTGCCAGCGCCTTCGGGAGCTCCTATAATTCACCCCTCCACTTT.

This clonotype was counted between two and nine times. V is TRBV20-1 and J is TRBJ1-6; D ambiguous. V was shortened by 5 bases and J by 7 bases, with 15 bases between the two germline ends. This CDR3 is built from 14 residues. Germline V lookup: CDR1 DFQATT, CDR2 SNEGSKA (reference sequence). Here the CDR3 DNA reads TGCAGTGCTGCTCGACCCGAGGCGAATTCACCCCTCCACTTT. Its protein is CSAARPEANSPLHF.